The source of this T cell receptor beta chain is a study of T cell responses to AZD1222 COVID-19 vaccine. Study-wide points: Sampling captured repertoires only after the peak T cell response.

CDR1 and CDR2 (germline): SGHTA, FQGNSA. The CDR3 length is 15 residues. V dropped 2 bases and J dropped 3 bases, with 10 bases sitting between them. Remarks on this clone: The antigen is not known.

Clones were sequenced by immunoSEQ multiplex PCR, and TCRdb holds only the in-frame ones, with some missing. The data show under 150,000 clones, with roughly 85% seen just once and approximately 8% held by the top ten. This chain joins TRBV7-2 and TRBJ1-4; D is uncertain. The clonotype comes from an adult who received the MenACWY meningococcal vaccine as a control. Sequencing used peripheral blood, obtained 28 days after the second dose of the MenACWY control vaccine. The CDR3 bases are TGTGCCAGCAGCTTATACGGGATGGCTAATGAAAAACTGTTTTTT. The encoded protein is CASSLYGMANEKLFF. Full variable domain (outside the CDR3, taken from reference TRBV7-2 and TRBJ1-4): GAGVSQSPSNKVTEKGKDVELRCDPISGHTALYWYRQSLGQGLEFLIYFQGNSAPDKSGLPSDRFSAERTGGSVSTLTIQRTQQEDSAVYLCASSLYGMANEKLFFGSGTQLSVL.